These 13 T cell receptor beta chains were all obtained from the same sample, sequenced in a study of read filtering for tumor transcriptome and immune sequencing. This library used around 0.4 ug RNA and molecular barcoded adaptors spanning alpha/delta and beta/gamma chains. TCRdb recomputed calls from the reads with MiXCR, one row per CDR3 protein. The sample carries 39,000 or so distinct CDR3 sequences, around an eighth recorded once. The source material was a population of CD138-negative cells sorted from bone marrow. These receptors were obtained from a donor at least 40 years old with multiple myeloma.

This clonotype was seen a handful of times. The junction departs from the called germline gene at one end, perhaps through a read error. The V gene is TRBV19, the J gene TRBJ1-2; D is uncertain. CDR1 and CDR2 from the germline V gene are LNHDA and SQIVND (reference sequence). The length of the CDR3 is 12 residues. CDR3 sequence reads: CASSSGIYGYAF. In nucleotides, the CDR3 is TGTGCCAGTAGTAGTGGAATCTATGGCTACGCCTTC.

This chain connects TRBV12-3 or TRBV12-4 to TRBJ2-6, with TRBD1 matching over 11 bases. The trim removed 6 bases at V and 0 bases at J, leaving 4 bases unmatched. CDR3 length equals 17 residues. The CDR3 sequence is CASSLGTGGSGANVLTF. The DNA for the CDR3 is TGTGCCAGCAGCCTCGGGACAGGGGGCTCTGGGGCCAACGTCCTGACTTTC.

This clonotype has a count of ten or more. The V gene is TRBV25-1, the J gene TRBJ2-7, with 7 bases identical to TRBD1. Germline CDR1 and CDR2: MGHDK and SYGVNS. The length of the CDR3 is 15 residues. With 6 bases clipped from V and 0 bases from J, the junction kept 8 bases outside the gene matches. The CDR3 DNA follows: TGTGCCAGCAGCCCGCCCCGGACAGGCTCCTACGAGCAGTACTTC. It yields the protein CASSPPRTGSYEQYF.

This clonotype was recorded many times. V usage is TRBV7-3 and J usage is TRBJ2-1, with 12 bases that match TRBD2. The CDR3 length is 15 residues. The trim removed 4 bases at V and 7 bases at J, leaving 5 bases unmatched. CDR1 and CDR2 (germline): SGHTA, FQGTGA. The chain's CDR3 is CASSSSGRAWNEQFF. Written as DNA, the CDR3 is TGTGCCAGCAGCTCTAGCGGGAGGGCCTGGAATGAGCAGTTCTTC.

Concerning this clonotype: The CDR3 ends on some other residue instead of the conserved phenylalanine or tryptophan, so this is likely a read error. The chain is built from TRBV12-3 or TRBV12-4 and TRBJ2-5; 7 bases agree with TRBD1. The J segment lost 2 bases and the V segment lost 3 bases, leaving 9 bases of the junction unmatched. The CDR3 is made up of 16 amino acids. The DNA of the CDR3 is TGTGCCAGCAGTTTCTGGGGGACAGAGAATCAAGAGACCCAGTACTTG. Residues: CASSFWGTENQETQYL.

This clonotype was counted many times. As DNA, the CDR3 is TGTGCCAGCAGCTTTGACAGGGGGGATGAAGCTTTCTTT. It specifies CASSFDRGDEAFF. The rearrangement joins TRBV7-2 to TRBJ1-1; the match to TRBD1 covers 9 bases. The J segment lost 7 bases and the V segment lost 3 bases, leaving 3 bases of the junction unmatched. Germline CDR1 is SGHTA and CDR2 is FQGNSA. The CDR3 covers 13 residues.

There are many counts of this clonotype. V is TRBV28 and J is TRBJ1-5; D unresolved. Trimming pared 6 bases from V and 1 base from J, leaving 7 bases between. This CDR3 is 13 amino acids long. Germline V lookup: CDR1 MDHEN, CDR2 SYDVKM. For the CDR3, the DNA is TGTGCCAGCAGAGCGGGAAGCAATCAGCCCCAGCATTTT. Translated: CASRAGSNQPQHF.

As regards this clonotype: A read error is possible here, since a much larger clone lies one base away. The rearrangement joins TRBV19 to TRBJ2-7; possible D gene TRBD2, 5 bases. Germline CDR1 and CDR2: LNHDA and SQIVND (reference sequence). The V end lost 7 bases, the J end lost 0 bases, and 10 bases lay between the germline ends. The CDR3 runs 13 residues. The CDR3, as DNA: TGTGCCAGTACTGAAGGGAGCTCCTACGAGCAGTACTTC. Translating gives CASTEGSSYEQYF. The full variable domain, its missing parts supplied by reference TRBV19 and TRBJ2-7, is DGGITQSPKYLFRKEGQNVTLSCEQNLNHDAMYWYRQDPGQGLRLIYYSQIVNDFQKGDIAEGYSVSREKKESFPLTVTSAQKNPTAFYLCASTEGSSYEQYFGPGTRLTVT.

This clonotype was detected ten times or more. The J gene is TRBJ2-7, the V gene TRBV20-1, with TRBD1 identical over 8 bases. CDR1 DFQATT and CDR2 SNEGSKA come from the germline V gene (reference sequence). V was clipped by 5 bases and J by 3 bases; unmatched bases: 9. The CDR3 loop spans 14 amino acids. CDR3 bases: TGCAGTGCTGGCGGACAGGGAAGTGTCTACGAGCAGTACTTC. It is translated as CSAGGQGSVYEQYF.

This clonotype was picked up many times. This rearrangement joins TRBV5-1 to TRBJ2-7; TRBD2 agrees at 11 bases. CDR3 length equals 18 residues. The junction had 13 bases not matched to a gene; V was cut back by 0 bases and J by 5 bases. Per germline, CDR1 SGHRS and CDR2 YFSETQ. CDR3 loop: CASSLAGISGRVVDEQYF. The CDR3 DNA is TGCGCCAGCAGCTTGGCCGGAATTAGCGGGAGGGTCGTCGACGAGCAGTACTTC.

In regard to this clonotype: A far more abundant clone sits one base away, making this likely a read error. The chain has TRBV14 and TRBJ2-5; no clear D. The CDR3 runs to 15 residues. From germline, CDR1 is SGHDN and CDR2 FVKESK. Trimming stripped 4 bases from V and 2 bases from J, with 14 bases between. CDR3 in DNA: TGTGCCAGCAGCCCCAACGGACGGAGACAAGAGACCCAGTACTTC. It codes for CASSPNGRRQETQYF. Together with reference TRBV14 and TRBJ2-5, the CDR3 gives the full variable domain: EAGVTQFPSHSVIEKGQTVTLRCDPISGHDNLYWYRRVMGKEIKFLLHFVKESKQDESGMPNNRFLAERTGGTYSTLKVQPAELEDSGVYFCASSPNGRRQETQYFGPGTRLLVL.

In its sample, this clonotype was seen many times. The chain employs TRBV6-6 and TRBJ2-7; 7 nucleotides match TRBD2. The trim removed 5 bases at V and 3 bases at J, leaving 4 bases unmatched. The length of the CDR3 is 13 residues. Germline CDR1 is MNHNY and CDR2 is SVGAGI (reference sequence). The CDR3 nucleotides are TGTGCCAGCAGTCCGGGACTACTCTACGAGCAGTACTTC. Encoded protein: CASSPGLLYEQYF.

This clonotype was seen ten or more times. The V and J genes are TRBV23-1 and TRBJ2-3; D possibly corresponds to TRBD1 (5 bases). TRBV23-1 is an ORF for which the function is uncertain. V was pared by 4 bases and J by 8 bases, with 16 bases between. CDR3 length: 14 residues. CDR3 amino acids: CASSRSLIRGTQYF. CDR3 in DNA: TGCGCCAGCAGTCGAAGTTTGATTAGGGGTACGCAGTATTTT.